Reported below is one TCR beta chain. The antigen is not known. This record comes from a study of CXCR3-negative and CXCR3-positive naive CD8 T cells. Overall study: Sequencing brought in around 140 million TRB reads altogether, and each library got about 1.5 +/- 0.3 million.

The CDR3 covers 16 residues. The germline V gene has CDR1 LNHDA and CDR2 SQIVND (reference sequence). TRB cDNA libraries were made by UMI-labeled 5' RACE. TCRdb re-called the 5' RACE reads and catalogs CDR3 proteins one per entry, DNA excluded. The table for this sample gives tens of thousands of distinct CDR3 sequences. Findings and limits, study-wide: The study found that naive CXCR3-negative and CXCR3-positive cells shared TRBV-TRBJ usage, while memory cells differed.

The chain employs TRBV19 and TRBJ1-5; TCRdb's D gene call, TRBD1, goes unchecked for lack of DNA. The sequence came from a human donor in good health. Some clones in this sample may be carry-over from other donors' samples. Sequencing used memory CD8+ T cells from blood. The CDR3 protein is CASSPPTVNFNQPQHF.